The 2 T cell receptor beta chains given below trace back to one sample, sequenced in a study of blood T cell repertoires in COVID-19. The protocol was immunoSEQ multiplex PCR, while the TCRdb copy is restricted to in-frame clones and leaves out a portion. The sample records 99,000 or so clones, roughly 84% being singletons. What was sequenced was peripheral blood. The receptors were sampled from a man in his 70s with active or convalescent COVID-19.

This clone came up once. The chain combines TRBV28 with TRBJ1-2, with 9 bases identical to TRBD1. Germline CDR1 is MDHEN and CDR2 is SYDVKM. J lost 8 bases, V lost 4 bases, and 5 bases had no gene match. There are 13 residues in the CDR3. The chain's CDR3 is CASSWTGALGYTF. CDR3 DNA sequence: TGTGCCAGCAGTTGGACAGGGGCGTTAGGCTACACCTTC.

The chain recombines TRBV2 with TRBJ2-7; 7 bases are a match to TRBD1. The CDR3 loop spans 13 amino acids. Germline CDR1 SNHLY, CDR2 FYNNEI. The V gene end was trimmed by 3 bases and the J gene end by 9 bases; junction bases not matched to a gene: 8. The CDR3 DNA is TGTGCCAGCAGTGAGGCAGGGGGATTCGGGCAGTACTTC. Translated: CASSEAGGFGQYF.